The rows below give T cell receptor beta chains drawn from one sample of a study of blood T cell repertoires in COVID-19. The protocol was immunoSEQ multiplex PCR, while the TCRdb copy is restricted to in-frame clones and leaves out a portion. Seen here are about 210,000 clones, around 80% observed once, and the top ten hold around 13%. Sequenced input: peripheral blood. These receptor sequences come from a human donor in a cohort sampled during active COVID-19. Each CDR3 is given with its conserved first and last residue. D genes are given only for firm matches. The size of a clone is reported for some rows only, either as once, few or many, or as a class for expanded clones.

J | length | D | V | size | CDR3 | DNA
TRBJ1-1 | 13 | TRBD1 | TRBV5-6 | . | CASRARGDTEAFF | TGTGCCAGCAGGGCCAGGGGGGACACTGAAGCTTTCTTT
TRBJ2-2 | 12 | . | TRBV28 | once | CASSFRAGELFF | TGTGCCAGCAGTTTCCGAGCCGGGGAGCTGTTTTTT
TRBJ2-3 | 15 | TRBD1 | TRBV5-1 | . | CASSWTGNTPDTQYF | TGCGCCAGCAGCTGGACAGGGAATACCCCAGATACGCAGTATTTT
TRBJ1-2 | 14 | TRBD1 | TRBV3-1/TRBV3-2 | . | CASSPTGPNYGYTF | TGTGCCAGCAGCCCGACAGGGCCTAACTATGGCTACACCTTC
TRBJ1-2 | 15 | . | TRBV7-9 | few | CASSLDSTYRDGYTF | TGTGCCAGCAGCTTAGACTCCACCTACAGGGATGGCTACACCTTC
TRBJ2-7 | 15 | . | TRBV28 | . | CASSLTGVGSYEQYF | TGTGCCAGCAGTCTTACGGGGGTTGGCTCCTACGAGCAGTACTTC
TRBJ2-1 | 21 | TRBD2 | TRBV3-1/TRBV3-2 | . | CASSQDDLPLAGGNPSHEQFF | TGTGCCAGCAGCCAAGATGATTTACCTCTAGCGGGGGGGAATCCGAGCCATGAGCAGTTCTTC
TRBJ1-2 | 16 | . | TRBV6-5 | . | CASSYGWGQRNYGYTF | TGTGCCAGCAGTTACGGATGGGGGCAAAGAAACTATGGCTACACCTTC
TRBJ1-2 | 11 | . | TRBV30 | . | CAWRLRHGYTF | TGTGCCTGGAGACTCAGGCATGGCTACACCTTC
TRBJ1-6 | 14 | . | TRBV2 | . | CASSVRGEISPLHF | TGTGCCAGCAGTGTGCGGGGGGAGATTTCACCCCTCCACTTT
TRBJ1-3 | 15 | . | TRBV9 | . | CASSVGGYSGNTIYF | TGTGCCAGCAGCGTAGGAGGGTACTCTGGAAACACCATATATTTT
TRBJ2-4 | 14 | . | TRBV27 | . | CASSLSIVENIQYF | TGTGCCAGCAGTTTATCGATCGTAGAAAACATTCAGTACTTC
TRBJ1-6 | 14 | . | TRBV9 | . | CASKSGIPGSPLHF | TGTGCCAGCAAGTCAGGGATCCCTGGGTCACCCCTCCACTTT
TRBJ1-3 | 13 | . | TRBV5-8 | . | CASRTGTGNTIYF | TGTGCCAGCAGGACGGGAACCGGAAACACCATATATTTT
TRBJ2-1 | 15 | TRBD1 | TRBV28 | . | CASTLDRWLYNEQFF | TGTGCCAGCACCCTGGACAGGTGGCTTTACAATGAGCAGTTCTTC
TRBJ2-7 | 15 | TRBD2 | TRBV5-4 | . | CASSSQAGSSYEQYF | TGTGCCAGCAGCTCTCAAGCGGGATCCTCCTACGAGCAGTACTTC
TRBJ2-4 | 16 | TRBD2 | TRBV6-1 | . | CASSEAGTSGRNIQYF | TGTGCCAGCAGTGAGGCCGGGACTAGCGGGAGAAACATTCAGTACTTC
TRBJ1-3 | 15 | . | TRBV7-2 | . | CASSSATGNGNTIYF | TGTGCCAGCAGCTCAGCGACGGGTAACGGAAACACCATATATTTT
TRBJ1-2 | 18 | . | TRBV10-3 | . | CAISDSDPGHSQDYGYTF | TGTGCCATCAGTGACTCTGACCCCGGACACTCTCAGGACTATGGCTACACCTTC
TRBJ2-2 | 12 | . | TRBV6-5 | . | CASETDTGELFF | TGTGCCAGCGAAACGGACACCGGGGAGCTGTTTTTT
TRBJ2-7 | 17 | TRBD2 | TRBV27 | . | CASRPPTLAGLTYEQYF | TGTGCCAGCAGGCCCCCAACTCTAGCGGGGTTAACCTACGAGCAGTACTTC
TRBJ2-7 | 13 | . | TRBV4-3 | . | CASSQNTAYEQYF | TGCGCCAGCAGCCAAAACACAGCCTACGAGCAGTACTTC
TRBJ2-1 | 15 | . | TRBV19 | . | CASKRASPSYNEQFF | TGTGCCAGTAAGCGGGCCAGCCCTTCCTACAATGAGCAGTTCTTC
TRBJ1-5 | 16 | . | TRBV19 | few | CASSLRSGYSNQPQHF | TGTGCCAGTAGTTTACGGTCCGGTTATAGCAATCAGCCCCAGCATTTT
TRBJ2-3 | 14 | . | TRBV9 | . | CASSKLSAADTQYF | TGTGCCAGCAGCAAGCTAAGCGCCGCAGATACGCAGTATTTT
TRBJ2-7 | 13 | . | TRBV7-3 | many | CASSLWTGDEQYF | TGTGCCAGCAGCTTATGGACGGGGGACGAGCAGTACTTC
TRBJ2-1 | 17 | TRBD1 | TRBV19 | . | CASLAGTALHPYNEQFF | TGTGCCAGTTTGGCCGGGACAGCCCTACATCCCTACAATGAGCAGTTCTTC
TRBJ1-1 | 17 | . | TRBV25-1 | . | CASSALSGGSPNTEAFF | TGTGCCAGCAGTGCCCTATCCGGGGGAAGTCCCAACACTGAAGCTTTCTTT
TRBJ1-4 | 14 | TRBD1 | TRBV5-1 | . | CASSLGQGNEKLFF | TGCGCCAGCAGCTTGGGACAGGGGAATGAAAAACTGTTTTTT
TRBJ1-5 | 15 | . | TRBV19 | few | CASSIAQGSNQPQHF | TGTGCCAGTAGTATAGCTCAGGGTAGCAATCAGCCCCAGCATTTT
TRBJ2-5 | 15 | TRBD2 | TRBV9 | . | CASSPPGGGAETQYF | TGTGCCAGCAGCCCTCCCGGGGGGGGCGCAGAGACCCAGTACTTC
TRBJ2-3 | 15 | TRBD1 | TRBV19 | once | CASSMVTGGLDTQYF | TGTGCCAGTAGTATGGTGACAGGGGGCCTAGATACGCAGTATTTT
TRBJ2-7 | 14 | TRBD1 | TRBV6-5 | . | CASSRTGLSYEQYF | TGTGCCAGCAGTCGGACAGGGCTTTCCTACGAGCAGTACTTC
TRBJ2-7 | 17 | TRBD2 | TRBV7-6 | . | CASSLTPSGGSFHEQYF | TGTGCCAGCAGCCTAACGCCTAGCGGGGGATCCTTCCACGAGCAGTACTTC
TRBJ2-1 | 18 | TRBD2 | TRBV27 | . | CASSLRGSSGTLYNEQFF | TGTGCCAGCAGTTTAAGGGGGTCTAGCGGGACCCTCTACAATGAGCAGTTCTTC
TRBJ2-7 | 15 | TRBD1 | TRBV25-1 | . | CASSGPGTGVYEQYF | TGTGCCAGCAGTGGCCCCGGGACAGGGGTATACGAGCAGTACTTC
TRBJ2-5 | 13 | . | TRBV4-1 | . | CASRGPIQETQYF | TGCGCCAGCCGAGGGCCGATCCAAGAGACCCAGTACTTC
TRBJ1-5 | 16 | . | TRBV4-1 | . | CASSQGGGTSNQPQHF | TGCGCCAGCAGCCAAGGGGGGGGAACCAGCAATCAGCCCCAGCATTTT
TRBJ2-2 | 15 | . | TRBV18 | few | CASSPGNLNTGELFF | TGTGCCAGCTCCCCCGGGAACTTAAACACCGGGGAGCTGTTTTTT
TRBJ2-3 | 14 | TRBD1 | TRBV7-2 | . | CASSSSRGLDTQYF | TGTGCCAGCAGCTCCAGTAGGGGGCTAGATACGCAGTATTTT
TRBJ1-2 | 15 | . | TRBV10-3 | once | CAITLKGGFNYGYTF | TGTGCCATCACTTTAAAAGGGGGATTCAACTATGGCTACACCTTC
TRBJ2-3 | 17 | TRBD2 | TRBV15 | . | CATSRAWGGERTDTQYF | TGTGCCACCAGCAGAGCCTGGGGGGGAGAACGTACAGATACGCAGTATTTT
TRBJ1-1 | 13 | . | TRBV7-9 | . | CASSVEGLKEAFF | TGTGCCAGCAGCGTTGAGGGTCTAAAGGAAGCTTTCTTT
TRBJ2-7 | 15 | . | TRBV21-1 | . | CASSPRRRTSYEQYF | TGTGCCAGCAGCCCTAGGCGCAGGACTTCCTACGAGCAGTACTTC
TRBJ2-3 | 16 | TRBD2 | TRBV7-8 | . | CASSMGTSFSTDTQYF | TGTGCCAGCAGCATGGGGACTAGCTTTAGCACAGATACGCAGTATTTT
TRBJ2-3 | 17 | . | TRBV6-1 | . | CASSGPRASLSTDTQYF | TGTGCCAGCAGTGGACCGCGGGCGTCCCTAAGCACAGATACGCAGTATTTT
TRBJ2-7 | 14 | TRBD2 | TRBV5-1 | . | CASSLTSGGYEQYF | TGCGCCAGCAGCTTGACTAGCGGGGGATACGAGCAGTACTTC
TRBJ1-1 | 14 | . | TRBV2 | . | CASSGGGRGTEAFF | TGTGCCAGCAGTGGTGGGGGCCGGGGCACTGAAGCTTTCTTT
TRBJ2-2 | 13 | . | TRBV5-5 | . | CASARLSVGELFF | TGTGCCAGCGCAAGACTGTCCGTCGGGGAGCTGTTTTTT
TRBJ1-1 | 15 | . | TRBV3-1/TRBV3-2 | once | CASSQGRGFATEAFF | TGTGCCAGCAGCCAAGGTCGGGGGTTTGCCACTGAAGCTTTCTTT
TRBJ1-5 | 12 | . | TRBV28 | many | CATTPADQPQHF | TGTGCCACCACACCCGCGGATCAGCCCCAGCATTTT
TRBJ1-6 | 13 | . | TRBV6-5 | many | CASSPSVRSPLHF | TGTGCCAGCAGCCCCTCCGTTCGTTCACCCCTCCACTTT
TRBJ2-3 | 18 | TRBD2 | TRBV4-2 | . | CASSHEDGTSSSTDTQYF | TGTGCCAGCAGCCACGAGGACGGGACTAGCAGTAGCACAGATACGCAGTATTTT
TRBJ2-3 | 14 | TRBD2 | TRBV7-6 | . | CASRPRLATDTQYF | TGTGCCAGCAGACCCCGACTAGCCACAGATACGCAGTATTTT
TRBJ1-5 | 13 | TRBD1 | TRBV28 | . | CASSLNRQGTQHF | TGTGCCAGCAGTTTAAACCGACAGGGGACCCAGCATTTT
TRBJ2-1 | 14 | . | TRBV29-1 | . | CSVEAESSYNEQFF | TGCAGCGTTGAAGCGGAGAGTTCCTACAATGAGCAGTTCTTC
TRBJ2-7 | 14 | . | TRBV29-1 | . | CSVEEAGGTYEQYF | TGCAGCGTTGAGGAGGCAGGAGGTACCTACGAGCAGTACTTC
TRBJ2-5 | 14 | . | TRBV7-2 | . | CASSLYPDQETQYF | TGTGCCAGCAGCTTATATCCGGACCAAGAGACCCAGTACTTC
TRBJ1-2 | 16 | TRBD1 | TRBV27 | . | CASSVGTGPFSGGYTF | TGTGCCAGCAGTGTAGGGACAGGGCCTTTTAGTGGTGGCTACACCTTC